This TCR beta chain was recovered during a study of early T cells in non-severe SARS-CoV-2 infection. As for the study in general: The sequenced material was bulk RNA from unsorted whole blood, and its chains were unpaired.

Study-wide results and caveats: Matching results from VDJdb favored anti-spike CD8 responses, leaving private and CD4 specificities undetected.

Trimming removed 5 bases from V and 4 bases from J, with 11 bases in between. This CDR3 is 12 amino acids long. CDR1 GTSNPN and CDR2 SVGIG come from the germline V gene (reference sequence). This clonotype has ten or more counts. The antigen is undetermined. The library protocol tagged individual cDNA molecules with unique molecular identifiers. One entry per CDR3 protein, called by TCRdb with MiXCR from the 5' RACE reads. The profile covers roughly 40,000 distinct CDR3 sequences, with over 4% appearing a single time and around 4.5% taken by the ten largest. V and J are TRBV30 and TRBJ1-1, with D maybe TRBD1 (5 bases). Sequenced input: whole blood. The clonotype was recovered from an adult who was a healthcare worker with PCR-confirmed SARS-CoV-2 infection or an uninfected control (not recorded which). This CDR3 reads CAWGTISTEAFF. CDR3 nucleotides: TGTGCCTGGGGGACCATAAGCACTGAAGCTTTCTTT.